This T cell receptor (beta chain) was retrieved from a study of T cell repertoires in cytomegalovirus infection. On the study more broadly: CMV infection together with matching HLA type was indicated by public TCR beta signatures. Notes on the study in general: People with CMV and the relevant HLA were identified by cumulative public TCR beta family frequency.

Trimming cost V 0 bases and J 0 bases, with 6 bases left between them. Per germline, CDR1 DFQATT and CDR2 SNEGSKA (reference sequence). CDR3 length equals 13 residues. TCRdb processed the reads anew with MiXCR; each CDR3 protein has one entry. The sample lists hundreds of thousands of distinct CDR3 sequences; approximately 24% were seen once. This clonotype has more than one count but fewer than ten. Its antigen is not known. The TCR sequence derives from a human donor in good health (CMV status not recorded). Some clones in this sample may be carry-over from other donors' samples. The V call is TRBV20-1, the J call TRBJ2-7, with D unresolved. Specimen: CD8+ T cells from PBMCs. CDR3 DNA: TGCAGTGCTAGAGATACAGACTCCTACGAGCAGTACGTC. Residues: CSARDTDSYEQYV.